Following are 27 T cell receptor beta chains from one sample sequenced in a study of graft-versus-host responses after intestinal transplantation. Data came from immunoSEQ multiplex PCR; TCRdb stores just in-frame clones and leaves some out. The sample records over 60,000 clones, over 85% being singletons. Source: bone marrow, taken approximately 700 days after intestinal transplantation. Source of these receptors: a human patient who received an intestinal transplant, so some T cells may come from the graft donor.

The V call is TRBV5-1, the J call TRBJ2-3, with D uncertain. CDR1 SGHRS and CDR2 YFSETQ come from the germline V gene. The CDR3 consists of 13 residues. V lost 1 base and J lost 4, with 7 bases in between. As DNA, the CDR3 is TGCGCCAGCAGCTTGAATTGGGCAGATACGCAGTATTTT. Translation: CASSLNWADTQYF.

The chain uses TRBV19 and TRBJ1-1; TRBD1 matches at 7 bases. The CDR3 has 15 amino acids. The junction had 11 bases not matched to a gene; V was cut back by 6 bases and J by 4 bases. In germline, CDR1 is LNHDA, CDR2 SQIVND (reference sequence). CDR3 sequence: CASRATTQGTTEAFF. The CDR3 DNA is TGTGCCAGTAGGGCAACTACACAGGGGACCACTGAAGCTTTCTTT.

The rearrangement joins TRBV19 to TRBJ1-5; D ambiguous. Trimming stripped 3 bases from V and 11 bases from J, with 8 bases between. The CDR3 sequence is 11 residues long. Germline V gene sequence: CDR1 LNHDA, CDR2 SQIVND (reference sequence). The CDR3 sequence is CASSIDETQHF. The DNA for the CDR3 is TGTGCCAGTAGTATTGATGAGACCCAGCATTTT.

By sample share, this clone is medium-sized. At one of its ends the junction is not consistent with the germline gene, which may arise from a read error. The chain uses TRBV29-1 and TRBJ1-2; possibly TRBD1 for D (5 bases). The CDR3 runs to 8 residues. CDR1 is SQVTM, CDR2 ANQGSEA, per germline. CDR3: CSVQQGNF. The CDR3 DNA is TGCAGCGTTCAGCAGGGAAACTTC.

V is TRBV2 and J is TRBJ2-2; no reliable D call. Germline V lookup: CDR1 SNHLY, CDR2 FYNNEI. The CDR3 has 14 amino acids. Trimming took 5 bases from V and 6 from J, leaving 13 bases between them. The CDR3 loop reads CASSSGPLAGELFF. CDR3 bases: TGTGCCAGCAGTTCCGGGCCCCTTGCCGGGGAGCTGTTTTTT. Full variable domain (outside the CDR3, taken from reference TRBV2 and TRBJ2-2): EPEVTQTPSHQVTQMGQEVILRCVPISNHLYFYWYRQILGQKVEFLVSFYNNEISEKSEIFDDQFSVERPDGSNFTLKIRSTKLEDSAMYFCASSSGPLAGELFFGEGSRLTVL.

J is TRBJ1-2 and V is TRBV7-9; D unclear. V was trimmed by 3 bases and J by 8 bases, leaving 10 bases between them. Germline loops: CDR1 SEHNR, CDR2 FQNEAQ (reference sequence). This CDR3 has 12 amino acids. The DNA of the CDR3 is TGTGCCAGCAGCTTGCAAGAGAGGGGCTACACCTTC. Protein sequence: CASSLQERGYTF.

This sequence joins TRBV4-1 and TRBJ2-1; 8 bases agree with TRBD2. With V trimmed by 4 bases and J by 8 bases, 10 bases remained unmatched. This CDR3 comprises 15 residues. Germline V lookup: CDR1 MGHRA, CDR2 YSYEKL. In nucleotides, the CDR3 is TGCGCCAGCAGCCCGGGACTAGTGGGGAGGTATGAGCAGTTCTTC. This codes for CASSPGLVGRYEQFF.

V and J are TRBV9 and TRBJ2-5; TRBD1 matches at 8 bases. The CDR3 is 16 amino acids. The ends lost 0 bases at V and 5 bases at J; junction bases unmatched: 9. The germline CDR1 and CDR2 sequences are SGDLS and YYNGEE. CDR3 coding DNA: TGTGCCAGCAGCGTAGAAGTCAGGGGGCGAGGGGAGACCCAGTACTTC. Encoded protein: CASSVEVRGRGETQYF.

This sequence joins TRBV19 and TRBJ2-1, with 9 bases matching TRBD2. The CDR3 runs to 15 residues. V lost 7 bases to trimming and J lost 8 bases; unmatched junction nucleotides: 12. Germline V gives CDR1 LNHDA, CDR2 SQIVND (reference sequence). This CDR3 is CASKTQAGGVHEQFF. The CDR3, as DNA: TGTGCCAGTAAGACCCAAGCGGGAGGAGTACATGAGCAGTTCTTC.

This clone was found once. The J gene is TRBJ1-5, the V gene TRBV4-1, with D unclear. This CDR3 spans 17 amino acids. Trimming pared 4 bases from V and 7 bases from J, leaving 23 bases between. CDR1 and CDR2 (germline): MGHRA, YSYEKL. This chain's CDR3 is CASSPGQMRNREQPQHF. For the CDR3, the DNA is TGCGCCAGCAGCCCTGGCCAGATGCGTAACCGGGAGCAGCCCCAGCATTTT.

A note on this clone: Its ends do not fully match the called genes, so a read error is possible. The sample has other DNA sequences that encode this CDR3 too. This rearrangement joins TRBV5-4 to TRBJ1-1; TRBD1 might be the D (5 bases). CDR1 and CDR2 from the germline V gene are SGHNT and YYREEE (reference sequence). The CDR3 contains 18 residues. CDR3 sequence reads: CASSSAKGPWGMNTEAFF. CDR3 DNA: TGTGCCAGCAGCTCCGCCAAGGGGCCGTGGGGCATGAACACTGAAGCCTTCTTT.

The V call is TRBV7-2, the J call TRBJ1-5, with TRBD1 matching 7 bases. Germline lookup yields CDR1 SGHTA and CDR2 FQGNSA. This CDR3 region has 13 residues. Trimming took 2 bases from V and 5 from J; bases not matched to a gene: 0. DNA of the CDR3: TGTGCCAGCAGCTTAAGGGGGCATCAGCCCCAGCATTTT. As protein: CASSLRGHQPQHF.

This clone came up once. This sequence joins TRBV29-1 and TRBJ2-5, with D possibly TRBD2 on 6 matching bases. The germline V and J ends were trimmed by 7 bases and 1 base, with 10 bases remaining between them. CDR1 is SQVTM and CDR2 is ANQGSEA in the germline V gene. The CDR3 is made up of 12 amino acids. CDR3 DNA: TGCAGCGCTGCCGGGGGCCAAGAGACCCAGTACTTC. Translation gives CSAAGGQETQYF. The full variable domain, completed using reference TRBV29-1 and TRBJ2-5, is SAVISQKPSRDICQRGTSLTIQCQVDSQVTMMFWYRQQPGQSLTLIATANQGSEATYESGFVIDKFPISRPNLTFSTLTVSNMSPEDSSIYLCSAAGGQETQYFGPGTRLLVL.

The count of this clone is one. This rearrangement joins TRBV9 to TRBJ2-7, with a possible D match to TRBD2 (6 bases). Germline CDR1 reads SGDLS; CDR2 reads YYNGEE. The CDR3 contains 14 residues. Trimming cost V 3 bases and J 3 bases, with 13 bases left between them. CDR3 DNA: TGTGCCAGCAGCGCATCGACTAGTTTCTACGAGCAGTACTTC. The encoded protein is CASSASTSFYEQYF.

This chain uses TRBV9 with TRBJ2-5; no clear D gene. V was clipped by 0 bases and J by 2 bases, with 5 bases between them. CDR3 length: 13 residues. CDR1 SGDLS and CDR2 YYNGEE come from the germline V gene. The CDR3 loop is CASSVDRQETQYF. The DNA of the CDR3 is TGTGCCAGCAGCGTAGACAGACAAGAGACCCAGTACTTC.

This clone has a single count. The rearrangement uses TRBV9 and TRBJ2-1, with D perhaps TRBD2 (5 bases). V was clipped by 4 bases and J by 7 bases, with 9 bases between them. The germline V gene encodes CDR1 SGDLS and CDR2 YYNGEE. The CDR3 contains 12 residues. For the CDR3, the DNA is TGTGCCAGCAGCACTAGTGGTAATGAGCAGTTCTTC. As protein: CASSTSGNEQFF.

V is TRBV10-3 and J is TRBJ2-1; possibly TRBD1 or TRBD2 for D (6 bases each). Deletions cut 9 bases from V and 5 bases from J, with 20 bases between. CDR3 size: 15 residues. Per the germline V gene, CDR1 is ENHRY and CDR2 is SYGVKD. The CDR3 DNA reads TGTGCCATAGGGGGGATTGAGAGAAACAACAATGAGCAGTTCTTC. This translates into CAIGGIERNNNEQFF.

CDR3 sequence: CASSFGGSNTEAFF. CDR3 nucleotide sequence: TGTGCCAGCAGCTTCGGAGGGTCCAACACTGAAGCTTTCTTT. This sequence joins TRBV11-3 and TRBJ1-1; no firm D call. Trimming took off 3 bases at V and 2 bases at J, with 10 bases between the two ends. CDR1 is SGHNT, CDR2 YENEEA, per germline. This CDR3 region has 14 residues.

The J gene is TRBJ2-1, the V gene TRBV6-5; D is uncertain. The CDR3 loop spans 15 amino acids. CDR1 is MNHEY, CDR2 SVGAGI, per germline. V lost 5 bases and J 6 bases, leaving 17 bases between the germline ends. The CDR3 here is CASSINWRVGNEQFF. The CDR3 region has the DNA TGTGCCAGCAGTATCAATTGGCGAGTAGGCAATGAGCAGTTCTTC.

This chain uses TRBV6-1 with TRBJ1-1; 9 nucleotides line up with TRBD1. Looked up from germline, CDR1 is MNHNS and CDR2 is SASEGT. The J segment lost 1 base and the V segment lost 4 bases, leaving 4 bases of the junction unmatched. There are 15 residues in the CDR3. The CDR3 region is CASSVPGQGNTEAFF. The CDR3 nucleotides are TGTGCCAGCAGTGTACCGGGACAGGGGAACACTGAAGCTTTCTTT.

This chain connects TRBV9 to TRBJ2-1; D assignment may be TRBD1 or TRBD2 (5 bases each). The CDR3 sequence is 14 residues long. Germline CDR1 is SGDLS and CDR2 is YYNGEE. Trimming pared 1 base from V and 7 bases from J, leaving 12 bases between. CDR3 coding DNA: TGTGCCAGCAGCGTATCCGGGGCTGGGAATGAGCAGTTCTTC. Translating gives CASSVSGAGNEQFF.

The genes are TRBV6-1 and TRBJ1-5, with D hard to call. Germline V gene sequence: CDR1 MNHNS, CDR2 SASEGT. CDR3 length: 12 amino acids. V lost 3 bases to trimming and J lost 3 bases, with 3 bases between them. The CDR3 DNA reads as TGTGCCAGCAGTGATTTCAATCAGCCCCAGCATTTT. This encodes CASSDFNQPQHF.

The genes are TRBV5-6 and TRBJ1-2; the match to TRBD1 covers 10 bases. CDR1 SGHDT and CDR2 YYEEEE come from the germline V gene. CDR3 length: 16 amino acids. The junction had 5 bases not matched to a gene; V was cut back by 2 bases and J by 1 base. The CDR3 protein is CASSFRQGANNYGYTF. CDR3 in DNA: TGTGCCAGCAGCTTCCGACAGGGGGCTAATAACTATGGCTACACCTTC.

This clone was recorded only once. This same CDR3 is encoded by further DNA sequences in the sample. The chain employs TRBV28 and TRBJ2-7; 10 bases fit TRBD1. This CDR3 comprises 14 residues. J gave up 3 bases and V 3 bases, and 2 bases lay outside the gene matches. The germline V gene encodes CDR1 MDHEN and CDR2 SYDVKM. The CDR3 sequence: CASSLWDRGYEQYF. The CDR3 DNA is TGTGCCAGCAGTTTGTGGGACAGGGGCTACGAGCAGTACTTC.

The sample holds one count of this clone. The chain couples TRBV30 to TRBJ1-3, with D hard to call. This CDR3 region has 11 residues. Trimming left V 4 bases short and J 4 bases short, with 5 bases between. Germline-derived CDR1 and CDR2 are GTSNPN and SVGIG (reference sequence). The CDR3 DNA reads TGTGCCTGGACGGGGGGAAACACCATATATTTT. Its protein is CAWTGGNTIYF.

The chain carries TRBV5-4 and TRBJ2-1, with D possibly TRBD2 on 7 matching bases. Germline-derived CDR1 and CDR2 are SGHNT and YYREEE (reference sequence). The CDR3 has 15 amino acids. The V and J ends lost 3 bases and 9 bases respectively, with 19 bases between them. The CDR3 is CASSWGGTPESEQFF. CDR3 sequence (DNA): TGTGCCAGCAGCTGGGGAGGGACACCTGAATCTGAGCAGTTCTTC.

The V call is TRBV4-1, the J call TRBJ2-5, with D possibly being TRBD1 (6 bases). The DNA end is more similar to TRBJ2-7, so the J call may be wrong. The length of the CDR3 is 14 residues. Germline V gene data show CDR1 as MGHRA and CDR2 as YSYEKL. CDR3 amino acids: CASSQGLRGNEQYF. CDR3 bases: TGCGCCAGCAGCCAAGGCCTCAGGGGCAACGAGCAGTACTTC.